The count of the clone carrying this T cell receptor beta chain is one. Its antigen is still unknown. This entry comes from a study of blood T cells in healthy people across ages. CDR3 length: 18 amino acids. CDR1 and CDR2 from the germline V gene are LNHNV and YYDKDF (reference sequence). Trimming at V came to 0 bases and at J to 1 base, leaving 8 bases not matched to a gene. With a J-beta primer mix and a sample-barcoded 5' primer, a second PCR ran roughly 6 to 12 cycles. Every sample returned 2.5 million or more CDR3-containing paired-end reads. TCRdb reprocessed the 5' RACE reads with MiXCR, giving one entry per CDR3 protein. The sample gives roughly 650,000 distinct CDR3 sequences, roughly 32% of which show up once; 15% is in the top ten. There were healthy Caucasian individuals from Russia, aged 6 to 90, serving as donors. The total RNA that was extracted per sample amounted to at least 5 micrograms.

Whole-study findings and limits: Long-lived donors exceeded aged donors in naive CD4+ cells and diversity.

The sequenced sample was blood. This clonotype originated in a woman of 80 years or more in good health. This chain joins TRBV15 and TRBJ2-1; 8 bases align to TRBD2. The DNA for the CDR3 is TGTGCCACCAGCAGAGATCCCCCTACTAGCGGATCCTACAATGAGCAGTTCTTC. Protein product: CATSRDPPTSGSYNEQFF.